The sequence of this T cell receptor beta chain was determined in a study of regulatory T cells in long-lasting Graves disease. General study findings and limits: Less diverse TCR repertoires were seen in persistent Graves' patients than in newly diagnosed ones.

The sample holds a few counts of this clonotype. Antigen specificity is unknown. Construction of TCR beta libraries relied on iRepertoire HTBI primers and on Arm-PCR targeting CDR3 regions. Each CDR3 protein gets one entry after TCRdb re-called the multiplex PCR reads with MiXCR. The sample yields over 450,000 distinct CDR3 sequences, 20% to 25% seen once. Looked up from germline, CDR1 is ENHRY and CDR2 is SYGVKD. V lost 4 bases, J lost 7 bases, and 19 bases lay in between. This CDR3 contains 15 residues. The time point denotes: persistent/refractory GD, antithyroid drugs over 5 years with positive TRAb. Making the TCR library involved RNA that had been extracted from PBMCs. Graves' disease diagnoses used American Thyroid Association guidelines.

This chain links TRBV10-3 with TRBJ2-5; weak D call: TRBD1 (6 bases). The sequences come from peripheral blood mononuclear cells (PBMCs), collected when the disease was refractory, from a patient treated with antithyroid drugs. The source is a female donor with Graves disease. CDR3 region: CAISGERGFTRTQYF. The CDR3, as DNA: TGTGCCATCAGTGGGGAAAGGGGGTTTACGAGGACCCAGTACTTC.